These T cell receptor beta chains were read from a single sample in a study of Ad26.COV2.S vaccination and SARS-CoV-2 variants. Generated by immunoSEQ multiplex PCR, the TCRdb table keeps only in-frame clones and is missing some. The table lists 350,000 to 550,000 clones, 75% to 90% of them singletons. This sample comprised peripheral blood, obtained in a trial of Ad26.COV2.S vaccine versus placebo. These receptors came from a person aged 18 to 65 who received the Ad26.COV2.S COVID-19 vaccine or a placebo. Both conserved end residues are part of each CDR3. Fields, in order: clone size, J gene, V gene, D gene, CDR3 DNA, CDR3 protein. The D gene is left open where the match is weak. Clone size is not always given. Where it is, it says once, few, many or a class for expanded clones.

.	TRBJ1-2	TRBV4-1	.	TGCGCCAGCAGCCATGTACTCCAATCGGTCCCTGGCTACACCTTC	CASSHVLQSVPGYTF
.	TRBJ1-5	TRBV6-2/TRBV6-3	.	TGTGCCAGCAGTTACTCTAGGGGGGATCAGCCCCAGCATTTT	CASSYSRGDQPQHF
.	TRBJ2-2	TRBV11-2	.	TGTGCCAGCAGCCCGAGCCCCATGACGAACACCGGGGAGCTGTTTTTT	CASSPSPMTNTGELFF
.	TRBJ2-3	TRBV10-3	.	TGTGCCACTGGATGGACTGACACAGATACGCAGTATTTT	CATGWTDTDTQYF
.	TRBJ1-6	TRBV9	.	TGTGCCAGCAGCCTCCAACAGTCCCACCCCCTCCACTTT	CASSLQQSHPLHF
.	TRBJ2-2	TRBV6-4	.	TGTGCCAGCAGTGTTTTTCCCCCGACGAGCAGCACCGGGGAGCTGTTTTTT	CASSVFPPTSSTGELFF
.	TRBJ2-7	TRBV18	TRBD1	TGTGCCAGCTCACCGTGGCAGGGGGCCGACGAGCAGTACTTC	CASSPWQGADEQYF
.	TRBJ2-3	TRBV5-4	.	TGTGCCAGCAGCTTGGGTCGGGTAAGCACAGATACGCAGTATTTT	CASSLGRVSTDTQYF
once	TRBJ1-4	TRBV4-3	.	TGCGCCAGCAGCCAGGCACGCGGGTCTACTGAAAAACTGTTTTTT	CASSQARGSTEKLFF
.	TRBJ1-2	TRBV29-1	TRBD1	TGCAGCGTGACAGGGGGTCTCTATGGCTACACCTTC	CSVTGGLYGYTF
.	TRBJ2-2	TRBV27	TRBD2	TGTGCCAGCAGCTCGGGACTAGCGGGGGGTCCGAACACCGGGGAGCTGTTTTTT	CASSSGLAGGPNTGELFF
.	TRBJ1-2	TRBV7-2	TRBD1	TGTGCCAGCAGCTCACAGGGGGCGGGCTATGGCTACACCTTC	CASSSQGAGYGYTF
once	TRBJ2-1	TRBV7-2	TRBD2	TGTGCCAGCAGCTTTAGCGGGACCTACAATGAGCAGTTCTTC	CASSFSGTYNEQFF
once	TRBJ2-3	TRBV11-2	TRBD2	TGTGCCAGCAGCTTAGACGGACTAGCGGGAGTGAGGAGGGCAGATACGCAGTATTTT	CASSLDGLAGVRRADTQYF
once	TRBJ1-4	TRBV4-3	TRBD1	TGCGCCAGCAGCCAAGTGGGGACAGGGGCCGGTGAAAAACTGTTTTTT	CASSQVGTGAGEKLFF
.	TRBJ1-2	TRBV9	.	TGTGCCAGCAGCGTCACACTCGGGGGCTCTGGCTACACCTTC	CASSVTLGGSGYTF
.	TRBJ1-1	TRBV25-1	.	TGTGCCAGGCTACAACACTCCAGGGGTGGGTACACTGAAGCTTTCTTT	CARLQHSRGGYTEAFF
.	TRBJ1-6	TRBV10-3	TRBD1	TGTGCCATCAGTGACCGCGGACAGGGCGCGGGGGGAACGTGGATTAATAATTCACCCCTCCACTTT	CAISDRGQGAGGTWINNSPLHF
.	TRBJ2-3	TRBV24-1	.	TGTGCCACCAGTGATTCGGGGACCTCCTCAGGATATACGCAGTATTTT	CATSDSGTSSGYTQYF
few	TRBJ1-2	TRBV5-1	.	TGCGCCAGCAGCTTGGCCGCAAGGGGTAGGGACTATGGCTACACCTTC	CASSLAARGRDYGYTF
once	TRBJ1-2	TRBV29-1	.	TGCAGCGTTACCTGGGAAAAGAACTATGGCTACACCTTC	CSVTWEKNYGYTF
.	TRBJ1-5	TRBV27	TRBD1	TGTGCCAGCAGTTTATCGGGACAGGGGAGCAATCAGCCCCAGCATTTT	CASSLSGQGSNQPQHF
.	TRBJ2-6	TRBV7-9	.	TGTGCCAGCCGAGGACGGACCGACGCAAACTCTGGGGCCAACGTCCTGACTTTC	CASRGRTDANSGANVLTF
.	TRBJ1-1	TRBV5-4	.	TGTGCCAGCAGCTTGGGTTCCAACACTGAAGCTTTCTTT	CASSLGSNTEAFF
once	TRBJ1-4	TRBV7-9	.	TGTGCCAGCAGCTTACTGGGGATTACTGAAAAACTGTTTTTT	CASSLLGITEKLFF
.	TRBJ1-1	TRBV15	.	TGTGCCACCAGCAGAGATAATAGGTTCGGATGGGACACTGAAGCTTTCTTT	CATSRDNRFGWDTEAFF
.	TRBJ1-1	TRBV27	TRBD1	TGTGCCAGCAGTCTAGACAGGGGATACAACACTGAAGCTTTCTTT	CASSLDRGYNTEAFF
.	TRBJ1-3	TRBV30	.	TGTGCCTGGGCCGGGAGCTCTGGAAACACCATATATTTT	CAWAGSSGNTIYF
.	TRBJ1-5	TRBV7-2	.	TGTGCCAGCAGCTTAGGCGGGATCTATAGCAATCAGCCCCAGCATTTT	CASSLGGIYSNQPQHF
.	TRBJ2-2	TRBV7-2	.	TGTGCCAGCAGCCTCCAGCGGAACACCGGGGAGCTGTTTTTT	CASSLQRNTGELFF
.	TRBJ1-6	TRBV6-5	.	TGTGCCAGCCGGCTGGGACAAGTTGGTTCACCCCTCCACTTT	CASRLGQVGSPLHF
.	TRBJ2-3	TRBV27	.	TGTGCCAGCAGGTTCTCACTAGCAGGCACAGATACGCAGTATTTT	CASRFSLAGTDTQYF
.	TRBJ1-5	TRBV30	.	TGTGCCTGGAGTGTACACAGGGCTCAGCCCCAGCATTTT	CAWSVHRAQPQHF
.	TRBJ2-1	TRBV24-1	.	TGTGCCACCAGTGACCCGACAGGTGTATACAATGAGCAGTTCTTC	CATSDPTGVYNEQFF
.	TRBJ2-6	TRBV12-1	.	TGTGCCAGCAGCTTTCACAAGGAACCTGGGGCCAACGTCCTGACTTTC	CASSFHKEPGANVLTF
.	TRBJ2-3	TRBV6-1	.	TGTGCCAGCAGTGAAGAGTGGACGAACACAGATACGCAGTATTTT	CASSEEWTNTDTQYF
.	TRBJ2-5	TRBV18	TRBD1	TGTGCCAGCTCCCGGGACAGCCAAGAGACCCAGTACTTC	CASSRDSQETQYF
.	TRBJ2-2	TRBV7-9	TRBD2	TGTGCCAGCAGGAGTAGCGGGAGTGGGTACACCGGGGAGCTGTTTTTT	CASRSSGSGYTGELFF
.	TRBJ1-4	TRBV5-8	.	TGTGCCAGCAGCTTGGTCGATGCCCGCGGAAAACTGTTTTTT	CASSLVDARGKLFF
.	TRBJ2-3	TRBV5-1	TRBD2	TGCGCCAGCAGCTTGGCCATAGGGGCGGGAGGGGCAGATACGCAGTATTTT	CASSLAIGAGGADTQYF
.	TRBJ1-1	TRBV7-9	.	TGTGCCAGCAGCCCATACGGGGAGGGGAGAGCTTTCTTT	CASSPYGEGRAFF
.	TRBJ1-6	TRBV4-2	.	TGTGCCAGCAGCCAAGCGCGGGACGATAATTCACCCCTCCACTTT	CASSQARDDNSPLHF
.	TRBJ1-3	TRBV10-3	.	TGTGCCATCAGTCCCTCGGTGGCCTCTGGAAACACCATATATTTT	CAISPSVASGNTIYF
.	TRBJ2-5	TRBV19	TRBD1	TGTGCCAGTAGTCTGGACAGGGAAGAGACCCAGTACTTC	CASSLDREETQYF
.	TRBJ2-5	TRBV29-1	.	TGCAGCGTTTCGCTAGTAGTACAAGAGACCCAGTACTTC	CSVSLVVQETQYF
.	TRBJ2-3	TRBV27	.	TGTGCCAGCAGTTTTTCGCGACTAAACACAGATACGCAGTATTTT	CASSFSRLNTDTQYF
.	TRBJ2-2	TRBV2	.	TGTGCCAGCAGTGTCGCCGGGACCTCCGGGGAGCTGTTTTTT	CASSVAGTSGELFF
.	TRBJ1-5	TRBV9	.	TGTGCCAGCAGCGCAGGGACCGCCATGGCGCCCCAGCATTTT	CASSAGTAMAPQHF
.	TRBJ2-3	TRBV7-2	.	TGTGCCAGCAGCTTAGCCCCCTCTATGGGGCGGCTTGGAGATACGCAGTATTTT	CASSLAPSMGRLGDTQYF
.	TRBJ2-5	TRBV28	.	TGTGCCAGCAGTTTTTTTGGTTATCAAGAGACCCAGTACTTC	CASSFFGYQETQYF
.	TRBJ1-5	TRBV3-1/TRBV3-2	.	TGTGCCAGCAGCGACGGCAATCAGCCCCAGCATTTT	CASSDGNQPQHF
.	TRBJ1-2	TRBV4-3	.	TGCGCCAGCAGCCAAGAAGGCCAGGTAGCTAACTATGGCTACACCTTC	CASSQEGQVANYGYTF
.	TRBJ2-2	TRBV7-6	.	TGTGCCAGCAGCTTTCCAATAATTGACCGTCACACAACCGGCACCGGGGAGCTGTTTTTT	CASSFPIIDRHTTGTGELFF
.	TRBJ2-4	TRBV21-1	.	TGTGCCAGCAGCAAAGAGGGGAGGCGACTAGCCAAAAACATTCAGTACTTC	CASSKEGRRLAKNIQYF
.	TRBJ1-5	TRBV21-1	.	TGTGCCAGCAGCAAGTACAGGGGGCAGGATCAGCCCCAGCATTTT	CASSKYRGQDQPQHF